This TCR beta chain comes out of a study of ipilimumab plus nivolumab after autologous stem cell transplantation. Method: immunoSEQ multiplex PCR; TCRdb's copy keeps in-frame clones and lacks some. The sample contains more than 4,500 clones, 76% of which appear only once. CDR1 is SQVTM and CDR2 is ANQGSEA in the germline V gene. V was pared by 2 bases and J by 10 bases, with 15 bases between. There are 13 residues in the CDR3. The V call is TRBV29-1, the J call TRBJ2-1; D could derive from TRBD1 or TRBD2 (5 bases each). The input for sequencing was PBMCs, taken in a trial of ipilimumab plus nivolumab as post-transplant consolidation. This TCR came from a male donor with multiple myeloma. CDR3 sequence: CSVELKPGSEQFF. DNA of the CDR3: TGCAGCGTTGAATTAAAACCAGGGAGCGAGCAGTTCTTC.